This T cell receptor (beta chain) stems from a study of tumor-infiltrating lymphocytes in primary liver carcinoma. Study outcomes and limitations: Only about 7-24% of top clones occurred in every one of the five tumor regions.

Making TCR beta cDNA involved 400 to 600 ng total RNA and a constant-region primer. Slightly modified ARM-PCR, run as three nested multiplex PCR rounds, produced the TCR beta libraries. TCRdb passed the multiplex PCR reads through MiXCR, listing each CDR3 protein once. The repertoire holds 100,000 or so distinct CDR3 sequences, with roughly 69% as singletons. In the case of this clonotype: Its antigen is currently unknown. The CDR3 does not close with the conserved phenylalanine or tryptophan, likely indicating a read error.

Co-extraction yielded RNA and DNA from approximately 22-30 mg of unsorted bulk tissue. Whichever tumor sample was examined, it had over 90% viable tumor cells. The sequence was obtained from an older woman with primary liver carcinoma and hepatitis B virus infection. The sample was liver tumor tissue from sampling region 5. Regarding subset: tumor region T5, tumor centre.

In DNA form, the CDR3 reads TGTGCCAGCAGCCGCCTGGGGAGTTCACCCCTCCACTTA. Its translation is CASSRLGSSPLHL. J is TRBJ1-6 and V is TRBV11-1; D gene ambiguous. The CDR3 consists of 13 residues. Germline-derived CDR1 and CDR2 are SGHAT and FQDESV (reference sequence). V lost 5 bases and J lost 9, with 11 bases in between.